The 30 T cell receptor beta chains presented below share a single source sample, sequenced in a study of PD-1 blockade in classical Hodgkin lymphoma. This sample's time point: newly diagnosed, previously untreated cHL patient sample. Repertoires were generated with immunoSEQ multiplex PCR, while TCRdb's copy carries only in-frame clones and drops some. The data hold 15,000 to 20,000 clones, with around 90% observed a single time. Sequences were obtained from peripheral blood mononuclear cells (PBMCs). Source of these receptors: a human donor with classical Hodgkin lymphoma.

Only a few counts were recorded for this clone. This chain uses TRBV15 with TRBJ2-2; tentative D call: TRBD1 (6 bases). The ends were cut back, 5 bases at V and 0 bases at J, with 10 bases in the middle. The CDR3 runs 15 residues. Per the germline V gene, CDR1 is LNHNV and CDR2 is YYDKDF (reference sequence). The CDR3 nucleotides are TGTGCCACCAGCTCGGGACACTCGAACACCGGGGAGCTGTTTTTT. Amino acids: CATSSGHSNTGELFF.

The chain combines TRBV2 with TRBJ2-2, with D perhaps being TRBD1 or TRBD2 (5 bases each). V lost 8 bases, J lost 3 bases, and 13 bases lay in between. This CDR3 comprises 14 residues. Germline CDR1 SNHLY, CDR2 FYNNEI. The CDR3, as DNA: TGTGCCAGCCGCTCCGGGGCCTACACCGGGGAGCTGTTTTTT. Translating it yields CASRSGAYTGELFF.

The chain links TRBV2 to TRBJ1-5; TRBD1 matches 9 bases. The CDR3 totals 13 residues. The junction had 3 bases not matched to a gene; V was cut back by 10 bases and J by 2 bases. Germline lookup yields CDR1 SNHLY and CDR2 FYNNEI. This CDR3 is CAMDRGGNQPQHF. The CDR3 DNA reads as TGTGCCATGGACAGGGGTGGCAATCAGCCCCAGCATTTT.

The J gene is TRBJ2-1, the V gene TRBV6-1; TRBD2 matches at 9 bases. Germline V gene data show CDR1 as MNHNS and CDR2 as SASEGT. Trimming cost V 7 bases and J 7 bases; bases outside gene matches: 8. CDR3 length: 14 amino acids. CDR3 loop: CASTYSGSSNEQFF. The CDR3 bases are TGTGCCAGCACCTATAGCGGGAGTAGTAATGAGCAGTTCTTC.

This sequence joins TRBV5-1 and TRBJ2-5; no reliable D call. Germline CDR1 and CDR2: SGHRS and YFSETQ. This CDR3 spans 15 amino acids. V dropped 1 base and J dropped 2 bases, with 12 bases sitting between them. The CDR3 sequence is CASSLMMPGQETQYF. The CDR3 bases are TGCGCCAGCAGCTTGATGATGCCAGGACAAGAGACCCAGTACTTC.

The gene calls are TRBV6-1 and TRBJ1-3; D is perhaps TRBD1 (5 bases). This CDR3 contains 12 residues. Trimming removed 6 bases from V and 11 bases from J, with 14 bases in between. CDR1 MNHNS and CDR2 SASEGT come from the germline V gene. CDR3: CASRQGRISIYF. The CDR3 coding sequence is TGTGCCAGCAGGCAGGGTAGGATATCCATATATTTT.

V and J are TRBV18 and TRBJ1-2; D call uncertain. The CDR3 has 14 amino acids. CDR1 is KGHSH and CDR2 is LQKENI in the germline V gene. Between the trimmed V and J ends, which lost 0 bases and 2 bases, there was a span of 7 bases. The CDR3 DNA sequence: TGTGCCAGCTCACCACCGGGGAGCAACTATGGCTACACCTTC. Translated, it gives CASSPPGSNYGYTF.

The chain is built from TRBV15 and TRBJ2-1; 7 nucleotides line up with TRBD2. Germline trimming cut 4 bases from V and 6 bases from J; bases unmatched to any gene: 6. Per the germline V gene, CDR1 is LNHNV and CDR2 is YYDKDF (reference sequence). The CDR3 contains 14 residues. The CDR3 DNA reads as TGTGCCACCAGCAAAGGACTAGTGTTCAATGAGCAGTTCTTC. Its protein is CATSKGLVFNEQFF.

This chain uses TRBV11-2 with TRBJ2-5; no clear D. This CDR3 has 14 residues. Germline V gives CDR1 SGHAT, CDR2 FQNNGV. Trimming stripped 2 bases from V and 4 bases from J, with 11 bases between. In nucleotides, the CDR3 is TGTGCCAGCAGCTTACTACACGTCGGAGAGACCCAGTACTTC. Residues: CASSLLHVGETQYF.

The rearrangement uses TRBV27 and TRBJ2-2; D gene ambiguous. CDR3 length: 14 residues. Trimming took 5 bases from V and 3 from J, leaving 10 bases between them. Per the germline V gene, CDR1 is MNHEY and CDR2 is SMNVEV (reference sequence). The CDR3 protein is CASSTRLDTGELFF. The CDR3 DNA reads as TGTGCCAGCAGTACCCGGTTGGACACCGGGGAGCTGTTTTTT.

CDR3: CATSRPGLALETQYF. CDR3 nucleotides: TGTGCCACCAGCAGGCCGGGACTAGCGTTAGAGACCCAGTACTTC. The chain combines TRBV15 with TRBJ2-5; TRBD2 matches at 10 bases. There are 15 residues in the CDR3. Trimming took 3 bases from V and 4 from J; bases not matched to a gene: 5. Germline V gives CDR1 LNHNV, CDR2 YYDKDF (reference sequence).

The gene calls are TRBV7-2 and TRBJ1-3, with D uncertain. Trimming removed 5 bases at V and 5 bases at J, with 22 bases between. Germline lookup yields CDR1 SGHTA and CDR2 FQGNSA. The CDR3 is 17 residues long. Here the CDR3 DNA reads TGTGCCAGCAGCCCGAGTAGGGCGGTTTGGAAAAGAAACACCATATATTTT. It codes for CASSPSRAVWKRNTIYF.

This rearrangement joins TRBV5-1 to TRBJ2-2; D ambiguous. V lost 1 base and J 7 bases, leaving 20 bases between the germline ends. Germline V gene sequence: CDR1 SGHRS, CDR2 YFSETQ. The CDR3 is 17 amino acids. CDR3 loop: CASSLRQVVYKGGELFF. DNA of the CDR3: TGCGCCAGCAGCTTGAGGCAGGTGGTTTACAAGGGCGGGGAGCTGTTTTTT.

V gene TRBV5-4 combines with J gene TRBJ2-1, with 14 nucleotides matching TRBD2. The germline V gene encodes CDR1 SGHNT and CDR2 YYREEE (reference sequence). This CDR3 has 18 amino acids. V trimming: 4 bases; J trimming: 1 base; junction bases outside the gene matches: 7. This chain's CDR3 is CASSRGLAGVGSYNEQFF. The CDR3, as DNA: TGTGCCAGCAGCCGGGGACTAGCGGGAGTTGGATCCTACAATGAGCAGTTCTTC.

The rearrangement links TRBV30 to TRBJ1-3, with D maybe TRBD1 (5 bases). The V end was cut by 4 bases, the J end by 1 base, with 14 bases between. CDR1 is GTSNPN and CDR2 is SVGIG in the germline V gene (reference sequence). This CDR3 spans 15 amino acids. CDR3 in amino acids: CAWITRDVSGNTIYF. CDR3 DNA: TGTGCCTGGATCACACGGGACGTTTCTGGAAACACCATATATTTT. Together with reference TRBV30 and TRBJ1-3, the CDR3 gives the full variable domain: SQTIHQWPATLVQPVGSPLSLECTVEGTSNPNLYWYRQAAGRGLQLLFYSVGIGQISSEVPQNLSASRPQDRQFILSSKKLLLSDSGFYLCAWITRDVSGNTIYFGEGSWLTVV.

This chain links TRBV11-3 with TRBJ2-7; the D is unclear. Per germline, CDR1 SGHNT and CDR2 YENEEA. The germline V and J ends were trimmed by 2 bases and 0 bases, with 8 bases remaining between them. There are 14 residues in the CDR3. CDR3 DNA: TGTGCCAGCAGCTTAAGGGCCAGCTCCTACGAGCAGTACTTC. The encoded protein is CASSLRASSYEQYF. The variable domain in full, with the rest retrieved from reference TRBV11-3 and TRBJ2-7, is EAGVVQSPRYKIIEKKQPVAFWCNPISGHNTLYWYLQNLGQGPELLIRYENEEAVDDSQLPKDRFSAERLKGVDSTLKIQPAELGDSAVYLCASSLRASSYEQYFGPGTRLTVT.

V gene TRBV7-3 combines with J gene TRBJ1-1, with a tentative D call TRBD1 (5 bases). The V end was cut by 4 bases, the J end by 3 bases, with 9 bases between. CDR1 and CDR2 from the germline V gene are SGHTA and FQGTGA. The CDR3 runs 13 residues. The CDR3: CASSSGRDTEAFF. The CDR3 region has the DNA TGTGCCAGCAGCTCCGGCAGGGACACTGAAGCTTTCTTT.

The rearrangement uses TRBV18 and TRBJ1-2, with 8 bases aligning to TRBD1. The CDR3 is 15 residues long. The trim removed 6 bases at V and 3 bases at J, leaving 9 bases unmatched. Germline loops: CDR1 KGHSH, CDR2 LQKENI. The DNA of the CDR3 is TGTGCCAGCTCCACCGGACAGGGAGTTGACTATGGCTACACCTTC. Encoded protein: CASSTGQGVDYGYTF.

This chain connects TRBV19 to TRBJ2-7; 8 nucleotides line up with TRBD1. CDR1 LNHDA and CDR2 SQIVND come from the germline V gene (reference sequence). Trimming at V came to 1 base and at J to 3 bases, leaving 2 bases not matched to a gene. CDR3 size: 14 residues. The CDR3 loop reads CASSIGQGLYEQYF. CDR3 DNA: TGTGCCAGTAGTATAGGACAGGGGCTCTACGAGCAGTACTTC.

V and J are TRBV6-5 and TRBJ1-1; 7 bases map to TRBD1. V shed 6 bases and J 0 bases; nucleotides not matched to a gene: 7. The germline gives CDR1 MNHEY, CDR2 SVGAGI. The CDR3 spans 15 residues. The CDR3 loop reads CASSPGQRMNTEAFF. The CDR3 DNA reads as TGTGCCAGCAGCCCGGGACAGCGAATGAACACTGAAGCTTTCTTT.

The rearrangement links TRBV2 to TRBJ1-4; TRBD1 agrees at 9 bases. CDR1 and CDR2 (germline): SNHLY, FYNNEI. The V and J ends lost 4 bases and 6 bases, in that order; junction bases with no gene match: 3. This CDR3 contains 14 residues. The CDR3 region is CASSVDRGYEKLFF. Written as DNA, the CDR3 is TGTGCCAGCAGTGTGGACAGGGGTTATGAAAAACTGTTTTTT.

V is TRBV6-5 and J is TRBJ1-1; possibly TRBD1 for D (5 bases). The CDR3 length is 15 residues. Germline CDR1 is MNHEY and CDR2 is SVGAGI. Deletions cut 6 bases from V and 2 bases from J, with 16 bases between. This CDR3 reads CASRSYSGDNTEAFF. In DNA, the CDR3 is TGTGCCAGCAGGTCGTACAGCGGGGACAACACTGAAGCTTTCTTT.

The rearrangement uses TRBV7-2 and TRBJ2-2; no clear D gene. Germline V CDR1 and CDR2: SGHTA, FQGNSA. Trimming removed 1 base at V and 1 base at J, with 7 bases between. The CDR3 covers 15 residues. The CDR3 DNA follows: TGTGCCAGCAGCTTAGACCACCAGAACACCGGGGAGCTGTTTTTT. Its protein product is CASSLDHQNTGELFF. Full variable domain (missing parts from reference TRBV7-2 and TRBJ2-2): GAGVSQSPSNKVTEKGKDVELRCDPISGHTALYWYRQSLGQGLEFLIYFQGNSAPDKSGLPSDRFSAERTGGSVSTLTIQRTQQEDSAVYLCASSLDHQNTGELFFGEGSRLTVL.

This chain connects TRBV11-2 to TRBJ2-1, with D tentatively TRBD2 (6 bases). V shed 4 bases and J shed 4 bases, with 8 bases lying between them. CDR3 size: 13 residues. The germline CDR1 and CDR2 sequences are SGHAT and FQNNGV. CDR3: CASSSGLYNEQFF. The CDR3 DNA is TGTGCCAGCAGCTCGGGACTGTACAATGAGCAGTTCTTC.

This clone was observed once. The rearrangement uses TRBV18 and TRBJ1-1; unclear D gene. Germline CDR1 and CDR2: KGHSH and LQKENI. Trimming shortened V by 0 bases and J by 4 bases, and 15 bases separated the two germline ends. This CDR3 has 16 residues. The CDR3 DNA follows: TGTGCCAGCTCACCACCGAGAGGGTACCGCACCACTGAAGCTTTCTTT. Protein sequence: CASSPPRGYRTTEAFF.

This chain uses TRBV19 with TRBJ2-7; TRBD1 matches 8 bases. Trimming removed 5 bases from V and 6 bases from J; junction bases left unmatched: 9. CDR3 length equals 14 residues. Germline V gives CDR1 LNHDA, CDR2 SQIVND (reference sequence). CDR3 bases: TGTGCCAGTAGTGCCAGGGGGCGCAGGTCCGAGCAGTACTTC. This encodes CASSARGRRSEQYF.

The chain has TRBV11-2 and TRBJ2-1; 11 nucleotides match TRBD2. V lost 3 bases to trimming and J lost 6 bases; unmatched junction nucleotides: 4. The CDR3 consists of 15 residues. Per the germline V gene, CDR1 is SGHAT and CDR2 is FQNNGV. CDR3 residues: CASSFTSGSSNEQFF. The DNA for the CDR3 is TGTGCCAGCAGCTTTACTAGCGGGAGTTCCAATGAGCAGTTCTTC.

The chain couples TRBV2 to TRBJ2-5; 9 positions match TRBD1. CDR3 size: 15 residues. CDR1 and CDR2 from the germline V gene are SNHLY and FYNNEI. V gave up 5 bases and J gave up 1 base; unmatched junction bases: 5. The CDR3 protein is CASSPGTGSQETQYF. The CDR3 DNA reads TGTGCCAGCAGTCCCGGGACAGGGAGCCAAGAGACCCAGTACTTC.

The CDR3 loop reads CASSRNRTGVASTEAFF. The CDR3, as DNA: TGTGCCAGCAGCCGAAACCGGACAGGGGTCGCATCGACTGAAGCTTTCTTT. The chain combines TRBV7-8 with TRBJ1-1; TRBD1 aligns across 9 bases. The V and J ends lost 5 bases and 5 bases, in that order; junction bases with no gene match: 15. Germline CDR1 reads SGHVS; CDR2 reads FQNEAQ. CDR3 size: 17 residues.

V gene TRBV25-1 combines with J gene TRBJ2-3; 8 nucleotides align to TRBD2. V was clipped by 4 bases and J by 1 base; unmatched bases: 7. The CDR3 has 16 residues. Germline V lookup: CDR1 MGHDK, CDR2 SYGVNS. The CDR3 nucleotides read TGTGCCAGCAGTGTAAAGCGGGAGTGGGGCACAGATACGCAGTATTTT. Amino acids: CASSVKREWGTDTQYF.